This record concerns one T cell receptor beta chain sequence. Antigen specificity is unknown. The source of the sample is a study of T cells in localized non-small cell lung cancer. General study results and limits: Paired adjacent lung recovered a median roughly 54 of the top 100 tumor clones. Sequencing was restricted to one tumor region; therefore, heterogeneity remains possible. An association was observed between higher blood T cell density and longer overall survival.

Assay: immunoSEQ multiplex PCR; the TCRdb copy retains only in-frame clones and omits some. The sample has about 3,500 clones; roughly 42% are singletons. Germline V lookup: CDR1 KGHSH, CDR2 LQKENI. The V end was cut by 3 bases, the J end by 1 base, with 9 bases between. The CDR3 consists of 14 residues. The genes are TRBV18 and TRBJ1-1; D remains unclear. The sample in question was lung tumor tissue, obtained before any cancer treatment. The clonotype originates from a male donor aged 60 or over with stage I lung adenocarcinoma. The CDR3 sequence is CASSPRLGNTEAFF. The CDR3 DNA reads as TGTGCCAGCTCACCTCGATTGGGGAACACTGAAGCTTTCTTT.